This TCR beta chain was retrieved from a study of siplizumab effects on memory and regulatory T cells. Findings and limits, study-wide: Roughly 80-95% of dividing CD4+ or CD8+ clones were without an attributable naive or memory phenotype. Unstimulated naive T cells seemed to show more diversity than memory cells did, and they also seemed to be among the major contributors to the alloresponse.

This CDR3 spans 16 amino acids. The germline CDR1 and CDR2 sequences are SGHRS and YFSETQ. Trimming left V 3 bases short and J 2 bases short, with 14 bases between. This clone is a singleton in its sample. Its antigen is not known. Some 97,000 TCR templates underwent assay in every sample. Using immunoSEQ multiplex PCR, the repertoire was profiled, and TCRdb retains in-frame clones only, with some absent. The table lists roughly 82,000 clones, roughly 89% of them singletons. The rearrangement links TRBV5-1 to TRBJ2-2; D remains ambiguous. This receptor was taken from a human donor in good health. Source material: Tregs sorted from blood. The CDR3 coding sequence is TGCGCCAGCAGCTCGAGCCCCTATTTAAACACCGGGGAGCTGTTTTTT. This translates into CASSSSPYLNTGELFF.